The subject of this entry is one T cell receptor (beta chain). Its antigen is not known. Germline CDR1 SGHAT, CDR2 FQNNGV. CDR3 length: 15 residues. V shed 5 bases and J 10 bases; nucleotides not matched to a gene: 15. This sample was included in a study of T cells in narcolepsy. On the study more broadly: Patients with NT1 or NT2 and healthy control donors were enrolled.

Measured with immunoSEQ multiplex PCR; TCRdb has only the in-frame clones, and not every one. The repertoire consists of around 30,000 clones, with around 80% occurring once and the leading ten covering roughly 1.2%. Regarding the study as a whole: Autoreactive clonotypes reportedly recurred in blood of same and different patients, not controls. Some memory CD4+ repertoires had no autoreactive clone sequences. Same-patient CSF and blood CD4+ T cell clonotypes included HCRT-specific and TRIB2-specific autoreactive ones.

This clonotype was obtained from a human donor with narcolepsy. Material for sequencing was CD45RA- memory CD4+ T cells from PBMCs. V and J are TRBV11-2 and TRBJ1-1, with TRBD1 identical over 8 bases. CDR3 region: CASSPGQGWSVRAFF. CDR3 bases: TGTGCCAGCAGCCCCGGACAGGGTTGGTCGGTTCGAGCTTTCTTT.